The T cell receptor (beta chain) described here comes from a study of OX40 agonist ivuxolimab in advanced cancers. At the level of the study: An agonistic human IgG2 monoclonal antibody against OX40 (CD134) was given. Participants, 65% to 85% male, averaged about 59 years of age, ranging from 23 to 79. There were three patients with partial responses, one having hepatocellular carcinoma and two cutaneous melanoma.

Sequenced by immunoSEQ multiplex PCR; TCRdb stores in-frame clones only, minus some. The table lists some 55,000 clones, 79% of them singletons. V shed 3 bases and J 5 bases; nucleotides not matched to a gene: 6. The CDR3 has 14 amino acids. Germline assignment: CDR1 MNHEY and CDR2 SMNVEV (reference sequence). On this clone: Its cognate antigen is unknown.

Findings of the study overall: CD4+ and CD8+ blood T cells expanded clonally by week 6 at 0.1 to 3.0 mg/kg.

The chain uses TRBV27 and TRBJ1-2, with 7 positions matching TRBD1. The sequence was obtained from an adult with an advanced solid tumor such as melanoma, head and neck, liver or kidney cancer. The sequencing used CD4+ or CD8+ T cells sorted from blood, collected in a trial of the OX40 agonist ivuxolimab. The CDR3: CASSFYDRDYGYTF. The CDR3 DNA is TGTGCCAGCAGTTTCTATGACAGGGATTATGGCTACACCTTC.